This is a list of T cell receptor beta chains from one sample in a study of control samples from healthy donors and cancer patients. The method was immunoSEQ multiplex PCR; TCRdb's version includes in-frame clones alone and lacks a portion of them. The table has about 250,000 clones, around 80% seen once; the top ten hold approximately 12%. The sequenced material came from PBMCs. These receptor sequences come from a woman aged 60-75 years with lung cancer. Both conserved end residues are trimmed from each CDR3. The D gene is left open where the match is weak.

>TRBJ2-5|TRBV7-3|-
ASGRGYQETQY
>TRBJ1-4|TRBV5-6|TRBD1
ASSHRQGVHEKLF
>TRBJ1-5|TRBV7-6|-
ASSLGENQPQH
>TRBJ2-7|TRBV5-1|TRBD2
ASSVSPGGRAYEQY
>TRBJ1-2|TRBV5-1|TRBD1
ASSYRTGETDGYT
>TRBJ1-1|TRBV7-3|TRBD1
ASSSRTGPGGAF
>TRBJ2-3|TRBV5-5|TRBD2
ASSLLAGRTDTQY
>TRBJ2-7|TRBV20-1|-
SARLSYEQY
>TRBJ1-1|TRBV30|-
AWSGQRAF
>TRBJ2-6|TRBV6-1|-
ASSEGRSGANVLT
>TRBJ2-7|TRBV6-5|TRBD1
ASNRDAGGYEQY
>TRBJ1-4|TRBV4-1|-
ASSQGFTNEKLF
>TRBJ2-7|TRBV3-1/TRBV3-2|-
ASSQTSITYEQY
>TRBJ1-4|TRBV19|-
ASSIERSNEKLF
>TRBJ2-5|TRBV24-1|TRBD2
ATSDRLAGAQETQY
>TRBJ1-2|TRBV10-3|TRBD1
AISESRLDRGGYGYT
>TRBJ2-6|TRBV28|-
ASSWTEGKDGYSSGANVLT
>TRBJ2-3|TRBV7-9|TRBD1
ASSSRVGDSSTDTQY
>TRBJ1-2|TRBV2|-
ASSEQGSDYGYT
>TRBJ1-2|TRBV28|-
ASSLGRGYGYT
>TRBJ1-1|TRBV7-6|TRBD1
ASSPRTGEGLEAF
>TRBJ2-1|TRBV7-3|TRBD2
ASSSTSGRLNEQF
>TRBJ1-5|TRBV28|TRBD1
ASSYRRTGRY
>TRBJ1-5|TRBV30|TRBD1
AWSRRGPRGNQPQH
>TRBJ2-3|TRBV6-2/TRBV6-3|-
ASSYSDISSTDTQY
>TRBJ1-1|TRBV5-1|TRBD1
ASSLAPDRGPEAF
>TRBJ2-7|TRBV11-2|-
ASSSLSEQY
>TRBJ1-2|TRBV6-1|-
ASSEGHSNYGYT
>TRBJ1-1|TRBV10-3|TRBD1
ATKGTGGNTEAF
>TRBJ1-1|TRBV7-6|-
ASSLEGGLMNTEAF
>TRBJ2-2|TRBV2|-
ASNIDGNTGELF
>TRBJ2-2|TRBV27|TRBD1
ASSALVGTEHTGELF
>TRBJ1-2|TRBV29-1|-
SVPTAANYGYT
>TRBJ2-4|TRBV6-5|-
ASSYHRESAKNIQY
>TRBJ2-1|TRBV7-3|-
ASSLEPGSEQF
>TRBJ2-3|TRBV5-1|-
ASSSQGPSTDTQY
>TRBJ1-3|TRBV5-1|-
ASRPQGSGNTIY
>TRBJ1-3|TRBV12-3/TRBV12-4|-
ASSNSGNTIY
>TRBJ2-3|TRBV2|-
ASSDMGTYGTQY
>TRBJ2-1|TRBV28|-
ASSLGTNNEQF
>TRBJ2-7|TRBV27|-
ASSLASSYEQY
>TRBJ1-1|TRBV6-1|-
ASSEVLTEAF
>TRBJ2-1|TRBV5-1|-
ASSLEGPGLYNEQF